Following are 26 T cell receptor beta chains from one sample sequenced in a study of blood T cell repertoires in COVID-19. Repertoires were generated with immunoSEQ multiplex PCR, while TCRdb's copy carries only in-frame clones and drops some. The data show some 160,000 clones, roughly 74% seen once. The specimen sequenced was peripheral blood. These receptors were collected from a woman older than 75 with acute or convalescent COVID-19.

The rearrangement joins TRBV3-1 (or the pseudogene TRBV3-2) to TRBJ1-1; D not resolved. The CDR3 contains 15 residues. V gave up 0 bases and J gave up 4 bases, with 12 bases separating them. Germline CDR1 is LGHDT and CDR2 is YNNKEL (reference sequence). The CDR3 spells CASSQEWGGSTEAFF. Here the CDR3 DNA reads TGTGCCAGCAGCCAAGAATGGGGAGGAAGCACTGAAGCTTTCTTT.

V is TRBV5-1 and J is TRBJ2-7; 10 bases align to TRBD1. In germline, CDR1 is SGHRS, CDR2 YFSETQ. The J segment lost 3 bases and the V segment lost 4 bases, leaving 4 bases of the junction unmatched. This CDR3 is built from 14 residues. The CDR3 region has the DNA TGCGCCAGCAGCACCGGGACAGGGGACTACGAGCAGTACTTC. Translation gives CASSTGTGDYEQYF.

The rearrangement uses TRBV24-1 and TRBJ1-5, with 9 bases fitting TRBD1. CDR1 and CDR2 (germline): KGHDR, SFDVKD. The CDR3 totals 14 residues. The V and J ends lost 7 bases and 6 bases, in that order; junction bases with no gene match: 6. In DNA, the CDR3 is TGTGCCACCAGAGGGACAGGGAATGGTCAGCCCCAGCATTTT. Amino acid sequence: CATRGTGNGQPQHF.

This clone came up a few times. The gene calls are TRBV27 and TRBJ2-2, with 16 bases matching TRBD2. V lost 5 bases and J lost 4; bases outside the gene matches: 4. Germline values: CDR1 MNHEY, CDR2 SMNVEV (reference sequence). The CDR3 extends over 17 amino acids. The CDR3 nucleotides read TGTGCCAGCAGTAAGGGACTAGCGGGAGGGGGCACCGGGGAGCTGTTTTTT. Translated, it gives CASSKGLAGGGTGELFF.

The chain recombines TRBV19 with TRBJ1-1; possibly TRBD1 for D (5 bases). The V gene's germline CDR1 is LNHDA and CDR2 SQIVND (reference sequence). The CDR3 runs to 14 residues. Between the trimmed V and J ends, which lost 5 bases and 3 bases, there was a span of 13 bases. The CDR3 loop is CASSVTVIDTEAFF. In DNA, the CDR3 is TGTGCCAGTAGTGTGACAGTCATCGACACTGAAGCTTTCTTT.

Concerning this clone: Other DNA variants within this sample encode the same CDR3. Here the CDR3 DNA reads TGTGCCTGGAGTGTAGGGGGACATGGCTACACCTTC. Its translation: CAWSVGGHGYTF. The rearrangement uses TRBV30 and TRBJ1-2, with D tentatively TRBD1 (6 bases). In germline, CDR1 is GTSNPN, CDR2 SVGIG (reference sequence). The CDR3 sequence is 12 residues long. Trimming left V 0 bases short and J 6 bases short, with 8 bases between.

This clone has a handful of counts. CDR3 sequence: CASSSLGDFPPETQYF. In DNA form, the CDR3 reads TGTGCCAGTAGTTCCTTGGGGGACTTTCCTCCGGAGACCCAGTACTTC. V usage is TRBV19 and J usage is TRBJ2-5, with a weak D call TRBD2 (6 bases). The CDR3 totals 16 residues. V was trimmed by 5 bases and J by 5 bases, leaving 21 bases between them. Germline values: CDR1 LNHDA, CDR2 SQIVND (reference sequence).

The chain has TRBV18 and TRBJ2-7; D gene unclear. Germline V lookup: CDR1 KGHSH, CDR2 LQKENI. This CDR3 contains 13 residues. V dropped 4 bases and J dropped 0 bases, with 7 bases sitting between them. The CDR3 DNA reads TGTGCCAGCTCACGGCCGGGCTCCTACGAGCAGTACTTC. Protein product: CASSRPGSYEQYF.

The chain joins TRBV7-9 to TRBJ1-3, with D possibly TRBD1 on 5 matching bases. CDR1 and CDR2 from the germline V gene are SEHNR and FQNEAQ (reference sequence). CDR3 length: 16 amino acids. V was trimmed by 1 base and J by 1 base, leaving 11 bases between them. In nucleotides, the CDR3 is TGTGCCAGCAGCTTAGGAGGAGGGGTATCTGGAAACACCATATATTTT. Amino acid sequence: CASSLGGGVSGNTIYF.

The rearrangement joins TRBV29-1 to TRBJ1-1; TRBD1 is a possible D gene (6 bases). This CDR3 spans 15 amino acids. Germline-derived CDR1 and CDR2 are SQVTM and ANQGSEA. Trimming stripped 4 bases from V and 4 bases from J, with 19 bases between. DNA for the CDR3: TGCAGCGTTGTTCCAAGGGGGGGTGTAGCCACTGAAGCTTTCTTT. Its protein product is CSVVPRGGVATEAFF.

The CDR3: CATSGGQVHNQPQHF. The CDR3 region has the DNA TGTGCCACCAGCGGGGGACAGGTCCACAATCAGCCCCAGCATTTT. The chain carries TRBV15 and TRBJ1-5; the match to TRBD1 covers 8 bases. With 5 bases clipped from V and 3 bases from J, the junction kept 6 bases outside the gene matches. Germline V gives CDR1 LNHNV, CDR2 YYDKDF (reference sequence). This CDR3 has 15 residues.

The chain joins TRBV4-1 to TRBJ1-5; weak D call: TRBD1 (5 bases). From germline, CDR1 is MGHRA and CDR2 YSYEKL. Trimming cost V 3 bases and J 0 bases, with 9 bases left between them. CDR3 length: 15 residues. The CDR3 loop is CASSQGGLSNQPQHF. The CDR3 DNA reads TGCGCCAGCAGCCAGGGGGGTCTTAGCAATCAGCCCCAGCATTTT.

The CDR3 loop is CASSSGLASQGYEQYF. CDR3 coding DNA: TGCGCCAGCAGCTCCGGACTAGCGAGCCAAGGATACGAGCAGTACTTC. The chain carries TRBV5-1 and TRBJ2-7; 9 bases align to TRBD2. The CDR3 length is 16 residues. Germline CDR1 SGHRS, CDR2 YFSETQ. V was clipped by 3 bases and J by 4 bases; unmatched bases: 11.

The chain recombines TRBV7-9 with TRBJ1-1; no reliable D call. V was shortened by 1 base and J by 5 bases, with 14 bases between the two germline ends. This CDR3 is built from 15 residues. Germline V gene lookup returns CDR1 SEHNR and CDR2 FQNEAQ (reference sequence). This CDR3 reads CASSLGAVGETEAFF. In nucleotides, the CDR3 is TGTGCCAGCAGCTTAGGAGCCGTCGGGGAGACTGAAGCTTTCTTT.

This rearrangement joins TRBV19 to TRBJ1-2; D gene ambiguous. Germline V CDR1 and CDR2: LNHDA, SQIVND (reference sequence). V lost 10 bases, J lost 2 bases, and 14 bases lay in between. This CDR3 comprises 13 residues. CDR3 in amino acids: CATSAGINYGYTF. CDR3 DNA sequence: TGTGCCACCTCGGCAGGAATCAACTATGGCTACACCTTC. The whole variable domain, remainder taken from reference TRBV19 and TRBJ1-2, is DGGITQSPKYLFRKEGQNVTLSCEQNLNHDAMYWYRQDPGQGLRLIYYSQIVNDFQKGDIAEGYSVSREKKESFPLTVTSAQKNPTAFYLCATSAGINYGYTFGSGTRLTVV.

This clone was found many times. The CDR3, as DNA: TGTGCCAGCAGCTTCAGGGGAACTTCCTACAATGAGCAGTTCTTC. Translating gives CASSFRGTSYNEQFF. This sequence joins TRBV7-3 and TRBJ2-1, with D perhaps TRBD1 (6 bases). The CDR3 runs 15 residues. Germline V gene sequence: CDR1 SGHTA, CDR2 FQGTGA. Between the trimmed V and J ends, which lost 3 bases and 1 base, there was a span of 10 bases.

This sequence joins TRBV28 and TRBJ2-2; TRBD1 aligns across 9 bases. The CDR3 consists of 16 residues. After removal of 5 bases from V and 4 bases from J, the junction contained 8 bases not matched to a gene. Germline values: CDR1 MDHEN, CDR2 SYDVKM. The CDR3 nucleotides read TGTGCCAGCAGTCCTCCGGGACAGGGTCTCACCGGGGAGCTGTTTTTT. Translated: CASSPPGQGLTGELFF.

J is TRBJ1-4 and V is TRBV6-2 or TRBV6-3, with TRBD1 identical over 11 bases. The junction had 4 bases not matched to a gene; V was cut back by 4 bases and J by 3 bases. Germline V CDR1 and CDR2: MNHEY, SVGEGT. The CDR3 runs 16 residues. The CDR3 is CASSFGQGAANEKLFF. CDR3 DNA: TGTGCCAGCAGTTTTGGACAGGGGGCGGCTAATGAAAAACTGTTTTTT.

The chain links TRBV3-1 (or the pseudogene TRBV3-2) to TRBJ1-1; maybe TRBD1 (5 bases). CDR3 length: 13 amino acids. The V gene's germline CDR1 is LGHDT and CDR2 YNNKEL (reference sequence). Trimming removed 4 bases at V and 10 bases at J, with 16 bases between. The CDR3 region is CASSLGRDGGAFF. Here the CDR3 DNA reads TGTGCCAGCAGCCTGGGGCGGGATGGCGGAGCTTTCTTT.

The rearrangement links TRBV5-1 to TRBJ1-1; TRBD1 agrees at 9 bases. Germline CDR1 is SGHRS and CDR2 is YFSETQ. With V trimmed by 4 bases and J by 0 bases, 4 bases remained unmatched. This CDR3 is 15 amino acids long. The CDR3 nucleotides read TGCGCCAGCAGCACGGGACAGGGTTTGAACACTGAAGCTTTCTTT. It codes for CASSTGQGLNTEAFF. Based on the CDR3 plus reference TRBV5-1 and TRBJ1-1, the full variable domain is KAGVTQTPRYLIKTRGQQVTLSCSPISGHRSVSWYQQTPGQGLQFLFEYFSETQRNKGNFPGRFSGRQFSNSRSEMNVSTLELGDSALYLCASSTGQGLNTEAFFGQGTRLTVV.

This clone has only a few counts. The CDR3 protein is CATSGGWAYGYTF. CDR3 DNA: TGTGCCACCAGCGGGGGGTGGGCCTATGGCTACACCTTC. V usage is TRBV27 and J usage is TRBJ1-2, with D perhaps TRBD1 (5 bases). CDR3 length equals 13 residues. V was trimmed by 10 bases and J by 4 bases, leaving 16 bases between them. Germline values: CDR1 MNHEY, CDR2 SMNVEV (reference sequence).

The J gene is TRBJ2-3, the V gene TRBV3-1 (or the pseudogene TRBV3-2); possibly TRBD2 for D (5 bases). V was clipped by 4 bases and J by 6 bases, with 17 bases between them. Germline V gene data show CDR1 as LGHDT and CDR2 as YNNKEL (reference sequence). The CDR3 runs to 15 residues. Here the CDR3 DNA reads TGTGCCAGCAGCCTCCGCCTAGCAGCCGGGGATACGCAGTATTTT. Residues: CASSLRLAAGDTQYF.

This clone was recorded only once. This chain links TRBV5-4 with TRBJ1-1; 8 nucleotides line up with TRBD1. J was trimmed by 7 bases and V by 4 bases; bases with no gene match: 6. The CDR3 covers 13 residues. Germline assignment: CDR1 SGHNT and CDR2 YYREEE (reference sequence). CDR3 loop: CASSRKQGDEAFF. In nucleotides, the CDR3 is TGTGCCAGCAGCCGAAAACAGGGGGATGAAGCTTTCTTT.

As to this clone: Other DNA sequences in this specimen translate into the identical CDR3. The chain employs TRBV18 and TRBJ1-4, with D unclear. The CDR3 has 15 residues. Trimming shortened V by 1 base and J by 0 bases, and 6 bases separated the two germline ends. The germline V gene has CDR1 KGHSH and CDR2 LQKENI. CDR3 sequence (DNA): TGTGCCAGCTCACCACGGGGAGCAACTAATGAAAAACTGTTTTTT. Translated: CASSPRGATNEKLFF.

This clone appeared a few times. J is TRBJ2-7 and V is TRBV27; maybe TRBD1 (5 bases). The ends were cut back, 8 bases at V and 0 bases at J, with 11 bases in the middle. Germline values: CDR1 MNHEY, CDR2 SMNVEV (reference sequence). This CDR3 has 13 amino acids. CDR3: CASAAGNSYEQYF. The DNA for the CDR3 is TGTGCCAGCGCGGCAGGGAACTCCTACGAGCAGTACTTC.

The chain has TRBV24-1 and TRBJ2-1, with TRBD2 matching 11 bases. V shed 4 bases, J shed 4 bases, and the junction held 5 bases outside the gene matches. The CDR3 totals 16 residues. Germline V gene sequence: CDR1 KGHDR, CDR2 SFDVKD. CDR3 sequence: CATSDASGRSYNEQFF. In DNA form, the CDR3 reads TGTGCCACCAGTGACGCTAGCGGGAGGTCTTACAATGAGCAGTTCTTC.